Listed below are T cell receptor beta chains from one sample, sequenced in a study of T cells in Graves' hyperthyroidism and ophthalmopathy. TCRdb re-called the multiplex PCR reads through MiXCR, storing one row per CDR3 protein. The data show around 500,000 distinct CDR3 sequences, with about 15% seen just once and over 25% held by the top ten. Input material: blood. These receptors were obtained from a woman in her twenties or thirties with Graves' ophthalmopathy. The CDR3 runs from the conserved cysteine through the conserved F or W. D genes are given only for firm matches. Expanded clones are given a class, and other clones once, few, many or no size at all.

V	D	length	J	size	DNA	CDR3
TRBV5-1	-	20	TRBJ2-7	-	TGCGCCAGCAGCTTGGATGCCAGGGGCTCTGTGGCGGAGGTATCCTACGAGCAGTACTTC	CASSLDARGSVAEVSYEQYF
TRBV2	-	12	TRBJ2-1	many	TGTGCCAGCAGTGAAGGGGCAGATGAGCAGTTCTTC	CASSEGADEQFF
TRBV29-1	-	15	TRBJ1-1	many	TGCAGCCCACTCTACTTAGGGGGAAAGAACACTGAAGCTTTCTTT	CSPLYLGGKNTEAFF
TRBV2	-	14	TRBJ2-5	many	TGTGCCAGCACGGGGTGGGAGGCCCGGAAGACCCAGTACTTC	CASTGWEARKTQYF
TRBV7-3	-	15	TRBJ2-1	many	TGTGCCAGCAGCCGAAGCGGGTCTGGAGGTAGTGAGCAGTTCTTC	CASSRSGSGGSEQFF
TRBV4-3	-	16	TRBJ2-3	-	TGCGCCAGCAGCCAAGATTCTTCGAGGGGTACAGATACGCAGTATTTT	CASSQDSSRGTDTQYF
TRBV28	-	13	TRBJ2-7	few	TGTGCCAGCAGTTTTGGGGGTTACTACGAGCAGTACTTC	CASSFGGYYEQYF
TRBV28	TRBD1	15	TRBJ1-1	many	TGTGCCAGCAGTCCCGTCGGACAGGGCCAGACTGAAGCTTTCTTT	CASSPVGQGQTEAFF
TRBV20-1	-	16	TRBJ2-1	-	TGCAGTGCTAGAGGGGGTAGGAGGGAATATTACAATGAGCAGTTCTTC	CSARGGRREYYNEQFF
TRBV5-5	TRBD1	16	TRBJ1-5	few	TGTGCCAGCAGCTTGGACAGGGGGAATAGCAATCAGCCCCAGCATTTT	CASSLDRGNSNQPQHF
TRBV9	-	16	TRBJ1-2	-	TGTGCCAGCAGCGTAGCCGGGCTGCACAGGAGGGATGGCTACACCTTC	CASSVAGLHRRDGYTF